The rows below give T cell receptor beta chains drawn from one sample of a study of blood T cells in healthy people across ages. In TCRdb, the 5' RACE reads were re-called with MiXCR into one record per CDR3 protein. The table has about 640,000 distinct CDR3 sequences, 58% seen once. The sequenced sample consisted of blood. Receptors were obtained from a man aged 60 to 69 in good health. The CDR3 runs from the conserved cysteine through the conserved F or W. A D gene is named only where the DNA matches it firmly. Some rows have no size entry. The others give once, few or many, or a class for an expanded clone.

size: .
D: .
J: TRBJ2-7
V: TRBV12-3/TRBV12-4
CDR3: CASSLERLYEQYF
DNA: TGTGCCAGCAGTTTAGAACGTCTTTACGAGCAGTACTTC

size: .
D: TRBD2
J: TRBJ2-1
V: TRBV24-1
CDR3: CATSEPDYGAGFSEQFF
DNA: TGTGCCACCAGTGAACCTGACTACGGAGCGGGGTTTAGTGAGCAGTTCTTC

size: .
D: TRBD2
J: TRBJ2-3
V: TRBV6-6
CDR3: CASRYLAGGTDTQYF
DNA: TGTGCCAGCAGATATCTAGCGGGGGGCACAGATACGCAGTATTTT

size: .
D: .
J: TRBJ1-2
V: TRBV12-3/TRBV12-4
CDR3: CASSTTNYGYTF
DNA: TGTGCCAGCAGTACTACTAACTATGGCTACACCTTC

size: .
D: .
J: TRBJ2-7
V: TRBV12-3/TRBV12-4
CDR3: CASSRYRANEQYF
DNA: TGTGCCAGCAGCCGATACAGGGCCAACGAGCAGTACTTC

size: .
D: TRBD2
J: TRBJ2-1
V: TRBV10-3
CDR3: CAISDPRTSGGGHEQFF
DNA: TGTGCCATCAGTGATCCGAGAACTAGCGGGGGGGGCCATGAGCAGTTCTTC

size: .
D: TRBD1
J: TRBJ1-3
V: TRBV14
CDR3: CASSPTRPTGAGNTIYF
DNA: TGTGCCAGCAGCCCGACCAGGCCTACAGGGGCTGGAAACACCATATATTTT

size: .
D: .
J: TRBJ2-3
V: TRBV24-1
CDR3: CATSDYPQAPASTDTQYF
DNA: TGTGCCACCAGTGATTACCCTCAGGCCCCGGCCAGCACAGATACGCAGTATTTT

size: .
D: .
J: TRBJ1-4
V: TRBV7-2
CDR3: CASSSRQAWGKLFF
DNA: TGTGCCAGCAGCTCCCGACAGGCTTGGGGGAAACTGTTTTTT

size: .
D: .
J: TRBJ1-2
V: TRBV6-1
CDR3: CASSEASLGGIAYGYTF
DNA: TGTGCCAGCAGTGAGGCGTCACTTGGGGGGATCGCCTATGGCTACACCTTC

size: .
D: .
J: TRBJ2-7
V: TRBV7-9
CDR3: CASSLSAGAMAEQYF
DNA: TGTGCCAGCAGCTTATCCGCAGGGGCCATGGCCGAGCAGTACTTC

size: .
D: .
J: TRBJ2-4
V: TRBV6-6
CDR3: CASSTHPGALAKNIQYF
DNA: TGTGCCAGCAGCACTCATCCGGGGGCCCTAGCCAAAAACATTCAGTACTTC

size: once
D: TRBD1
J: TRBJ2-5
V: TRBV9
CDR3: CASSGGDRYQETQYF
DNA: TGTGCCAGCAGCGGAGGGGACAGATACCAAGAGACCCAGTACTTC

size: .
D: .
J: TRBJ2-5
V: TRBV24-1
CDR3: CATSDPTGPGETQYF
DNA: TGTGCCACCAGTGACCCTACGGGGCCGGGGGAGACCCAGTACTTC

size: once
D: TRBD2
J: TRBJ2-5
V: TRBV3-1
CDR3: CTCSVGTSGQETQYF
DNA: TGTACCTGCAGCGTCGGGACTAGCGGTCAAGAGACCCAGTACTTC

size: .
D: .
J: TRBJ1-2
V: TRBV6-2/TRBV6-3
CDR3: CASTGTHYGYTF
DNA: TGTGCCAGCACCGGGACCCATTATGGCTACACCTTC

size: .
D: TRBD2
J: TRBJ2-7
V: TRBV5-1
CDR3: CASSLGLLAGLYEQYF
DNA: TGCGCCAGCAGCCTGGGACTATTGGCGGGGCTCTACGAGCAGTACTTC

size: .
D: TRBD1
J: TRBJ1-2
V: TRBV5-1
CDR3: CASYTGTGSYGYTF
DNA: TGCGCCAGCTACACCGGGACAGGGAGCTATGGCTACACCTTC

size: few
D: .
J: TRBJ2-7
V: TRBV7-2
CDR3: CASSTSGTPYEQYF
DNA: TGTGCCAGCAGCACCTCCGGGACACCGTACGAGCAGTACTTC